Shown below are 8 T cell receptor beta chains from a single sample sequenced in a study of vaccination and CD4 T cells after COVID-19. Specified treatment: roughly ten-day PBMC culture with coronavirus spike peptide pools or control peptides (ViraFEST assay). Sequencing of DNA taken from cultured CD4+ T cells relied on the Oncomine TCR Beta short-read assay. TCRdb reprocessed the PCR reads with MiXCR, giving one entry per CDR3 protein. The sample holds 17,000 or so distinct CDR3 sequences, less than 50% seen once. Their recognized antigens are unknown. The source material was CD4+ T cells from blood, cultured in vitro. These receptor sequences come from a human donor who had recovered from COVID-19.

This clonotype turned up a few times. The chain has TRBV27 and TRBJ1-5; D unresolved. Germline CDR1 and CDR2: MNHEY and SMNVEV (reference sequence). V lost 1 base and J 0 bases, leaving 10 bases between the germline ends. The CDR3 extends over 16 amino acids. The CDR3 here is CASSLFGSYSNQPQHF. CDR3 bases: TGTGCCAGCAGTTTATTCGGCAGCTATAGCAATCAGCCCCAGCATTTT.

The sample holds a few counts of this clonotype. The J gene is TRBJ1-1, the V gene TRBV30; TRBD1 matches at 7 bases. The trim removed 5 bases at V and 1 base at J, leaving 10 bases unmatched. CDR1 and CDR2 from the germline V gene are GTSNPN and SVGIG (reference sequence). The CDR3 is 15 residues long. The CDR3 region is CAWGIPTGQNTEAFF. The DNA of the CDR3 is TGTGCCTGGGGCATCCCGACAGGGCAGAACACTGAAGCTTTCTTT.

This clonotype came up a few times. The chain links TRBV11-3 to TRBJ2-1; tentatively, D is TRBD1 or TRBD2 (6 bases each). This CDR3 has 12 amino acids. Trimming shortened V by 1 base and J by 15 bases, and 13 bases separated the two germline ends. CDR1 and CDR2 from the germline V gene are SGHNT and YENEEA. CDR3 DNA: TGTGCCAGCAGCTTAGGACGTGGGGGGCTGTTCTTC. This sequence encodes CASSLGRGGLFF.

There are a few counts of this clonotype. The chain recombines TRBV7-9 with TRBJ2-2; D is undetermined. In germline, CDR1 is SEHNR, CDR2 FQNEAQ (reference sequence). V lost 3 bases, J lost 2 bases, and 13 bases lay in between. The CDR3 length is 16 residues. The CDR3 here is CASSLSSLLNTGELFF. CDR3 nucleotides: TGTGCCAGCAGCTTGAGTTCTCTACTAAACACCGGGGAGCTGTTTTTT.

The rearrangement uses TRBV2 and TRBJ1-1, with TRBD1 matching 7 bases. Trimming at V came to 4 bases and at J to 4 bases, leaving 3 bases not matched to a gene. Germline V gives CDR1 SNHLY, CDR2 FYNNEI. This CDR3 region has 13 residues. CDR3 protein: CASSVTGATEAFF. The CDR3 DNA reads as TGTGCCAGCAGTGTCACAGGGGCCACTGAAGCTTTCTTT.

As DNA, the CDR3 is TGCGCCAGCAGCTTGGGGGACAGGGGGAACACTGAAGCTTTCTTT. Its translation: CASSLGDRGNTEAFF. V and J are TRBV5-1 and TRBJ1-1; 10 bases fit TRBD1. Germline CDR1 reads SGHRS; CDR2 reads YFSETQ. Trimming cost V 0 bases and J 1 base; bases outside gene matches: 0. This CDR3 is 15 amino acids long.

This clonotype was observed a handful of times. The chain joins TRBV20-1 to TRBJ1-3; D is possibly TRBD1 (6 bases). V dropped 3 bases and J dropped 2 bases, with 14 bases sitting between them. This CDR3 comprises 15 residues. Germline V gives CDR1 DFQATT, CDR2 SNEGSKA (reference sequence). This chain's CDR3 is CSASEGAGAGNTIYF. DNA of the CDR3: TGCAGTGCTAGTGAAGGTGCAGGGGCTGGAAACACCATATATTTT.

The sample holds a few counts of this clonotype. This chain connects TRBV15 to TRBJ2-1; the D is unclear. The germline V and J ends were trimmed by 4 bases and 4 bases, with 5 bases remaining between them. The CDR3 contains 12 residues. CDR1 and CDR2 (germline): LNHNV, YYDKDF (reference sequence). The CDR3 region is CATSIAYNEQFF. CDR3 sequence (DNA): TGTGCCACCAGCATTGCTTACAATGAGCAGTTCTTC. Complete variable domain (other parts from reference TRBV15 and TRBJ2-1): DAMVIQNPRYQVTQFGKPVTLSCSQTLNHNVMYWYQQKSSQAPKLLFHYYDKDFNNEADTPDNFQSRRPNTSFCFLDIRSPGLGDTAMYLCATSIAYNEQFFGPGTRLTVL.